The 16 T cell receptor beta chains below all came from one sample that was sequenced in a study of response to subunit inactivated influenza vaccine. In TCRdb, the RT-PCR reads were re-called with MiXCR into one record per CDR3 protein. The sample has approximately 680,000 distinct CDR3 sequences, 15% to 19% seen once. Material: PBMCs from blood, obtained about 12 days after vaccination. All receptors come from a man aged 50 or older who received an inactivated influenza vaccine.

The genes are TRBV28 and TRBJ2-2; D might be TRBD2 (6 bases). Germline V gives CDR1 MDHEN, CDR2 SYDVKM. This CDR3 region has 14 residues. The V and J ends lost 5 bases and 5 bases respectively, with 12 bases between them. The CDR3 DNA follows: TGTGCCAGCAGTCCCGATAGCGGAACCGGGGAGCTGTTTTTT. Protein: CASSPDSGTGELFF.

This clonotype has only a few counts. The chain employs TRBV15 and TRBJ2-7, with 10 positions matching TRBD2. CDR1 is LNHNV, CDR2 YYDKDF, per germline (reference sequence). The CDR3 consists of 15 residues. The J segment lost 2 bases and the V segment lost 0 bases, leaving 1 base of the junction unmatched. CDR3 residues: CATSRDSGGTYEQYF. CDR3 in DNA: TGTGCCACCAGCAGAGATAGCGGGGGGACCTACGAGCAGTACTTC.

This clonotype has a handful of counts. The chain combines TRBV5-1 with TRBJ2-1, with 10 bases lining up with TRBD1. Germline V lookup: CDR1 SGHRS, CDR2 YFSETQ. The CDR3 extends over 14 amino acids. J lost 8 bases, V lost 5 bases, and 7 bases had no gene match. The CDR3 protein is CASSGTGDGDEQFF. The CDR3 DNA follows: TGCGCCAGCAGTGGGACAGGGGATGGCGATGAGCAGTTCTTC.

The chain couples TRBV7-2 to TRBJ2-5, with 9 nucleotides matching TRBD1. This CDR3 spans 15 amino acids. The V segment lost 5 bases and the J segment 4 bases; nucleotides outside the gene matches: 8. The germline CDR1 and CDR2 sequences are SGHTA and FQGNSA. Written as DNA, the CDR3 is TGTGCCAGCAGCCTGGGACAGGGAGGGTCAGAGACCCAGTACTTC. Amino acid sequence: CASSLGQGGSETQYF.

The CDR3: CATSDPLDRGSGANVLTF. For the CDR3, the DNA is TGTGCCACCAGTGACCCCCTTGACAGGGGCTCTGGGGCCAACGTCCTGACTTTC. The chain recombines TRBV24-1 with TRBJ2-6; 8 bases map to TRBD1. The J segment lost 0 bases and the V segment lost 4 bases, leaving 7 bases of the junction unmatched. CDR3 size: 18 residues. Germline lookup yields CDR1 KGHDR and CDR2 SFDVKD.

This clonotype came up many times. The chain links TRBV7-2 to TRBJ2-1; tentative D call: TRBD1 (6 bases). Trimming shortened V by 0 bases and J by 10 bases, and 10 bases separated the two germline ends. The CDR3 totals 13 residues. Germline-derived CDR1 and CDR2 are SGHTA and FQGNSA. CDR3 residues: CASSLARTGEQFF. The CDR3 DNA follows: TGTGCCAGCAGCTTAGCCCGAACAGGGGAGCAGTTCTTC.

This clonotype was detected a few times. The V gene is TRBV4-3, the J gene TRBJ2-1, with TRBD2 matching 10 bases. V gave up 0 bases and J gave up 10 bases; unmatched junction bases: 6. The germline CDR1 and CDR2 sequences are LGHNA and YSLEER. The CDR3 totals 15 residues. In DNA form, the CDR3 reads TGCGCCAGCAGCCAAGATGAGTTAGCGGGAGGCGAGCAGTTCTTC. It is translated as CASSQDELAGGEQFF.

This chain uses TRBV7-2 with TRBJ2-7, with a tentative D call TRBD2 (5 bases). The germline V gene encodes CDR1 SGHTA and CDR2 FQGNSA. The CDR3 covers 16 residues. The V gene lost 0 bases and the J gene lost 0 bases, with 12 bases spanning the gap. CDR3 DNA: TGTGCCAGCAGCTTAGCGTCAAGCGGAAGCTCCTACGAGCAGTACTTC. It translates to CASSLASSGSSYEQYF.

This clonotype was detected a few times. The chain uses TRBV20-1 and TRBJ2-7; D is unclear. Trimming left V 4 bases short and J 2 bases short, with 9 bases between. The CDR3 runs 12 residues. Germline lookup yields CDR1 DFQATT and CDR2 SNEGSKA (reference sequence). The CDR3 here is CSATRLAYEQYF. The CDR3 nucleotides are TGCAGTGCTACTCGTTTGGCCTACGAGCAGTACTTC.

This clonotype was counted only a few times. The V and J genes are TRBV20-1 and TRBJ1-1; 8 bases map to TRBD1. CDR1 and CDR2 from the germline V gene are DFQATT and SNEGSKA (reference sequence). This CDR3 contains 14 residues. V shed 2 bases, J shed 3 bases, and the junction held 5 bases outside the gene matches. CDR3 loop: CSARQGAADTEAFF. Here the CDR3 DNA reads TGCAGTGCTAGACAGGGGGCAGCGGACACTGAAGCTTTCTTT.

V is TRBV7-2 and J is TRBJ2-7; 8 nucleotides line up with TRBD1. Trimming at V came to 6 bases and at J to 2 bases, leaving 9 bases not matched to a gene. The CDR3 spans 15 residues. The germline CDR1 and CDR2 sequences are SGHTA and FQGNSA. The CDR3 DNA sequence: TGTGCCAGCAGGCCACAAGACAGGGGTCCCTACGAGCAGTACTTC. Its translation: CASRPQDRGPYEQYF.

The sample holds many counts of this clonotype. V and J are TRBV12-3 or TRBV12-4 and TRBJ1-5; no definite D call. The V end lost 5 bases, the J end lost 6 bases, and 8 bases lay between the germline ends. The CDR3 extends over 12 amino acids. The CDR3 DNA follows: TGTGCCAGCAGTCTGTTTCGTCAGCCCCAGCATTTT. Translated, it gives CASSLFRQPQHF.

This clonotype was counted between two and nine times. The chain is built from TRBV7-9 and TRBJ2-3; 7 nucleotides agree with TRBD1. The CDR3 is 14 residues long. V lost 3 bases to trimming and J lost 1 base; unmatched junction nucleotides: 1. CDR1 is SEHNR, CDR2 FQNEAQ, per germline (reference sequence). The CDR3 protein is CASSFTGGTDTQYF. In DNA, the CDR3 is TGTGCCAGCAGCTTTACAGGGGGCACAGATACGCAGTATTTT.

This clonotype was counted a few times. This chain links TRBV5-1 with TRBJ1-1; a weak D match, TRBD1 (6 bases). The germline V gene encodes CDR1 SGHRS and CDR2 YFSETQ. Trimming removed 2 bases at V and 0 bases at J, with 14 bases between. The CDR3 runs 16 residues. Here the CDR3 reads CASSLTGKLMNTEAFF. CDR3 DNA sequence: TGCGCCAGCAGCTTAACAGGGAAGCTCATGAACACTGAAGCTTTCTTT.

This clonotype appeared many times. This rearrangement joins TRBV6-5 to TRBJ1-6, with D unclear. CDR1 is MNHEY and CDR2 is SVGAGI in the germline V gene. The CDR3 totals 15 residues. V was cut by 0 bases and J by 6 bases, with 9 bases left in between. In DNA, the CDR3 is TGTGCCAGCAGTTACTCGACGGAACCTAATTCACCCCTCCACTTT. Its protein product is CASSYSTEPNSPLHF.

CDR3: CASTRGHSTNEKLFF. DNA for the CDR3: TGTGCCAGCACCCGCGGACACTCAACTAATGAAAAACTGTTTTTT. The chain uses TRBV25-1 and TRBJ1-4; tentative D call: TRBD1 (5 bases). V was cut by 7 bases and J by 0 bases, with 12 bases left in between. Germline V CDR1 and CDR2: MGHDK, SYGVNS. The CDR3 is 15 amino acids.